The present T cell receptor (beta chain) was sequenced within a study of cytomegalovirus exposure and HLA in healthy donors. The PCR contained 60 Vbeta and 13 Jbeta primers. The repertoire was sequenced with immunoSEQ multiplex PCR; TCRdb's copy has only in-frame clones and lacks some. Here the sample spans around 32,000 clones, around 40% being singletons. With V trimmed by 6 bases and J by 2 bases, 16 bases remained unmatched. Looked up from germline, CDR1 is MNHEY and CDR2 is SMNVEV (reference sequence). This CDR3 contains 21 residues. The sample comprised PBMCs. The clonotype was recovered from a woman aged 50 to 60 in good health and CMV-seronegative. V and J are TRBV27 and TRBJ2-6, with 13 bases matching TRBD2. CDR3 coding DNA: TGTGCCAGCAGGGGACTAGCGGGATCCCCTCTCTTCGTCGCTGGGGCCAACGTCCTGACTTTC. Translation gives CASRGLAGSPLFVAGANVLTF.